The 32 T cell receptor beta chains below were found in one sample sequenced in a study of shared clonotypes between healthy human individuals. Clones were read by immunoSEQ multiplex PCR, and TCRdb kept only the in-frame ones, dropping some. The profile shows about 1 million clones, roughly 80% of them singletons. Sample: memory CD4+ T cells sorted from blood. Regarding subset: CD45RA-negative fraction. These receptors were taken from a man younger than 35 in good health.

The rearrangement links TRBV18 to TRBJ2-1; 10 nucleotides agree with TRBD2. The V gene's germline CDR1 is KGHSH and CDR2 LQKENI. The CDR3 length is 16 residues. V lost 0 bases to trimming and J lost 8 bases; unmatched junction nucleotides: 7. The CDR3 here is CASSPPVAGGRDEQFF. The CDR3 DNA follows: TGTGCCAGCTCACCACCGGTAGCGGGGGGTCGCGATGAGCAGTTCTTC.

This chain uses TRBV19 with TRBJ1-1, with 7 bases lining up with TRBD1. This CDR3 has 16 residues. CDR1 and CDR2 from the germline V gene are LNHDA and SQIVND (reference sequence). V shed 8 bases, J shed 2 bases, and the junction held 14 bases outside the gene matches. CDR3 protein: CASRDRGFVGNTEAFF. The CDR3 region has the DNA TGTGCCAGTCGGGACAGAGGGTTCGTGGGAAACACTGAAGCTTTCTTT.

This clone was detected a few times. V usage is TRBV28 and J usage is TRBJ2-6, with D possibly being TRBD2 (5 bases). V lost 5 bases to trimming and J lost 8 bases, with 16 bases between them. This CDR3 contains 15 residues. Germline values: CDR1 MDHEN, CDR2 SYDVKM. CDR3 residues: CASSLLGASSNVLTF. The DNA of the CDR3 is TGTGCCAGCAGTCTATTGGGAGCCTCATCCAACGTCCTGACTTTC.

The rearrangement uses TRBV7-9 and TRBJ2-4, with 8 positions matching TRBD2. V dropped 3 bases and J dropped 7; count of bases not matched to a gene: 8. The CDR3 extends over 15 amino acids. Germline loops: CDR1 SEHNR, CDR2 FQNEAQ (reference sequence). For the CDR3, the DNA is TGTGCCAGCAGCTTGCGCCGGGAGGGAATGAACATTCAGTACTTC. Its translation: CASSLRREGMNIQYF.

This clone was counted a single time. The CDR3 protein is CAWGAGDSSGNTIYF. The CDR3 DNA is TGTGCCTGGGGCGCGGGGGATTCCTCTGGAAACACCATATATTTT. V gene TRBV30 combines with J gene TRBJ1-3, with a possible D match to TRBD1 (5 bases). V was clipped by 5 bases and J by 0 bases, with 14 bases between them. Germline V gene lookup returns CDR1 GTSNPN and CDR2 SVGIG (reference sequence). This CDR3 has 15 residues. Looking up the rest from reference TRBV30 and TRBJ1-3 gives the full variable domain: SQTIHQWPATLVQPVGSPLSLECTVEGTSNPNLYWYRQAAGRGLQLLFYSVGIGQISSEVPQNLSASRPQDRQFILSSKKLLLSDSGFYLCAWGAGDSSGNTIYFGEGSWLTVV.

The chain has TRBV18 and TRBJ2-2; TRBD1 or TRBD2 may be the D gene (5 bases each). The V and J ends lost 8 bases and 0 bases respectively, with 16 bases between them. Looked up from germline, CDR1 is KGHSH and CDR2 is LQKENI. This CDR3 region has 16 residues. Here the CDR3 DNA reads TGTGCCAGCATGGGCTCCGGGGCCTCGAACACCGGGGAGCTGTTTTTT. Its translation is CASMGSGASNTGELFF.

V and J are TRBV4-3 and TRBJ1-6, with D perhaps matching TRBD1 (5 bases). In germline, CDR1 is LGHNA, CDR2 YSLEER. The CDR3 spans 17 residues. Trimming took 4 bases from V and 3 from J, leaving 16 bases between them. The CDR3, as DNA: TGCGCCAGCAGCCGGGGCACGATGGACCTCTATAATTCACCCCTCCACTTT. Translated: CASSRGTMDLYNSPLHF.

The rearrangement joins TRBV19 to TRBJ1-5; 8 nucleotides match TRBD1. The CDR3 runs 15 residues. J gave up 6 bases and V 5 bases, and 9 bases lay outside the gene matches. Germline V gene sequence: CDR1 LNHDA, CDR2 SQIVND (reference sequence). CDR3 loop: CASSVSGTGFQPQHF. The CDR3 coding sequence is TGTGCCAGTAGTGTTTCCGGGACAGGTTTTCAGCCCCAGCATTTT.

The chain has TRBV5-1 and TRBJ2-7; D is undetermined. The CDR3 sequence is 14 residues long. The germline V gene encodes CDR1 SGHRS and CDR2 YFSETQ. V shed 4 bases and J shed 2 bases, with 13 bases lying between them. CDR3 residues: CASSEVAFPYEQYF. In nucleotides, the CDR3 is TGCGCCAGCAGCGAGGTTGCGTTTCCCTACGAGCAGTACTTC.

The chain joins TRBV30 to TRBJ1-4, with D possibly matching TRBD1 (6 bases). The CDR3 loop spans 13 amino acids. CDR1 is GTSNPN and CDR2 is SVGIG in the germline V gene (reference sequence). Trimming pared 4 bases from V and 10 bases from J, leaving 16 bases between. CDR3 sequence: CAWTPGGGGKLFF. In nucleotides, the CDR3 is TGTGCCTGGACCCCTGGGGGGGGCGGAAAACTGTTTTTT.

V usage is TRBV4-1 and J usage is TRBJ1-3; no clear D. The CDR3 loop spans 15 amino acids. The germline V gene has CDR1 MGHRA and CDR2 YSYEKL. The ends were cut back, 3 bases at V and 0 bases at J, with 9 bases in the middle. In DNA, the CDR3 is TGCGCCAGCAGCCAGATTACAGTCTCTGGAAACACCATATATTTT. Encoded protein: CASSQITVSGNTIYF.

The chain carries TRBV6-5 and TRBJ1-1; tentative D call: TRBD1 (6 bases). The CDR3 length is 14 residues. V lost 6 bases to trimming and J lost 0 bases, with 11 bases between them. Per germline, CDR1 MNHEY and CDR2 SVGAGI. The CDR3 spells CASRQGLLNTEAFF. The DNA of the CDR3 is TGTGCCAGCAGGCAGGGGCTACTGAACACTGAAGCTTTCTTT.

The CDR3 spells CASSQLAGREQYF. The CDR3 DNA sequence: TGCGCCAGCAGCCAGCTAGCGGGGCGCGAGCAGTACTTC. The rearrangement uses TRBV5-1 and TRBJ2-7; 9 positions agree with TRBD2. The V gene end was trimmed by 4 bases and the J gene end by 6 bases; junction bases not matched to a gene: 5. Germline CDR1 and CDR2: SGHRS and YFSETQ. The CDR3 totals 13 residues. The whole variable domain, remainder taken from reference TRBV5-1 and TRBJ2-7, is KAGVTQTPRYLIKTRGQQVTLSCSPISGHRSVSWYQQTPGQGLQFLFEYFSETQRNKGNFPGRFSGRQFSNSRSEMNVSTLELGDSALYLCASSQLAGREQYFGPGTRLTVT.

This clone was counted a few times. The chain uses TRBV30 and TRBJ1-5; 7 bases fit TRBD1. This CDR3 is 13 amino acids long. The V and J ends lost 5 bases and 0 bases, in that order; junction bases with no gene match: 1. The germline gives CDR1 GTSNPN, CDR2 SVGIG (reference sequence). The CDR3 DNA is TGTGCCTGGGGGACAGATAGCAATCAGCCCCAGCATTTT. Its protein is CAWGTDSNQPQHF. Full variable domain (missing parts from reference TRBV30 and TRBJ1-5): SQTIHQWPATLVQPVGSPLSLECTVEGTSNPNLYWYRQAAGRGLQLLFYSVGIGQISSEVPQNLSASRPQDRQFILSSKKLLLSDSGFYLCAWGTDSNQPQHFGDGTRLSIL.

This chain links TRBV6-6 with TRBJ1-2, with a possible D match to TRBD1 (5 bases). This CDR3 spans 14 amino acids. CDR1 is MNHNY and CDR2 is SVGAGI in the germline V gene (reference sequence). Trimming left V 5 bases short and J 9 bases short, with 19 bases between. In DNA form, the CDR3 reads TGTGCCAGCAGTCCCGGGGGGGTGAGAGTGCGCTACACCTTC. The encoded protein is CASSPGGVRVRYTF.

The CDR3 is CATFGTDTQYF. CDR3 DNA: TGTGCCACCTTCGGGACAGATACGCAGTATTTT. The gene calls are TRBV5-4 and TRBJ2-3; no clear D. Per the germline V gene, CDR1 is SGHNT and CDR2 is YYREEE (reference sequence). The CDR3 has 11 residues. V lost 9 bases and J 3 bases, leaving 8 bases between the germline ends.

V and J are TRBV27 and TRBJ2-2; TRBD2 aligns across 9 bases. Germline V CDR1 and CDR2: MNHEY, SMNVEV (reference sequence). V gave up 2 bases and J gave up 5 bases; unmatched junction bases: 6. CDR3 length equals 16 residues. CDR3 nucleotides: TGTGCCAGCAGTTTAGCGGGGGGGCCGTGGACCGGGGAGCTGTTTTTT. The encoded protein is CASSLAGGPWTGELFF.

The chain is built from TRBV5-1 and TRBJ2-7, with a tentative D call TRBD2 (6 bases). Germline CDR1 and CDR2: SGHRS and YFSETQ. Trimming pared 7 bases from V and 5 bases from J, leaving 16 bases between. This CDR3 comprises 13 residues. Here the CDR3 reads CASERRRDHEQYF. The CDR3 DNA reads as TGCGCCAGCGAGAGGAGGCGGGACCACGAGCAGTACTTC. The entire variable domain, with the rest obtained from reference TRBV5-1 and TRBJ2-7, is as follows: KAGVTQTPRYLIKTRGQQVTLSCSPISGHRSVSWYQQTPGQGLQFLFEYFSETQRNKGNFPGRFSGRQFSNSRSEMNVSTLELGDSALYLCASERRRDHEQYFGPGTRLTVT.

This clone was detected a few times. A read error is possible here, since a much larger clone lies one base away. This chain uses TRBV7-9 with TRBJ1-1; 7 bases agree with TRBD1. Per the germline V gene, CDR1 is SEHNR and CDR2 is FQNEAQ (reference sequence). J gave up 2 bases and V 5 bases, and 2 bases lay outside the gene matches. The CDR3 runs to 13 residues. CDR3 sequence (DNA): TGTGCCAGCAGCCGGACAGGTAACACTGAAGCTTTCTTT. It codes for CASSRTGNTEAFF.

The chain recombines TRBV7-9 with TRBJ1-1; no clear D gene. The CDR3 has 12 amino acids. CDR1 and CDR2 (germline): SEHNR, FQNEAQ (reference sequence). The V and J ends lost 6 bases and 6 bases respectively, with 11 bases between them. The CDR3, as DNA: TGTGCCAGCAGTCGTACCAGCTCTGAAGCTTTCTTT. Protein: CASSRTSSEAFF.

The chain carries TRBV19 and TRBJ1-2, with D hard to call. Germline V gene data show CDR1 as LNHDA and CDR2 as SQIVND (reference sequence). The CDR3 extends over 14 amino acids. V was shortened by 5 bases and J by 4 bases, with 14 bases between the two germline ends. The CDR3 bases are TGTGCCAGTAGTGCGCCCGAGGACTCCTATGGCTACACCTTC. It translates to CASSAPEDSYGYTF. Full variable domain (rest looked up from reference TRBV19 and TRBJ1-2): DGGITQSPKYLFRKEGQNVTLSCEQNLNHDAMYWYRQDPGQGLRLIYYSQIVNDFQKGDIAEGYSVSREKKESFPLTVTSAQKNPTAFYLCASSAPEDSYGYTFGSGTRLTVV.

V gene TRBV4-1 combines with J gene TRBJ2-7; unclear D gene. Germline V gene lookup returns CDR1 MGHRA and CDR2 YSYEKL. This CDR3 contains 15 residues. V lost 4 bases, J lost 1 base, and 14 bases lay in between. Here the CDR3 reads CASSPVPTVSYEQYF. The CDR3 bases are TGCGCCAGCAGCCCGGTTCCGACGGTTTCCTACGAGCAGTACTTC.

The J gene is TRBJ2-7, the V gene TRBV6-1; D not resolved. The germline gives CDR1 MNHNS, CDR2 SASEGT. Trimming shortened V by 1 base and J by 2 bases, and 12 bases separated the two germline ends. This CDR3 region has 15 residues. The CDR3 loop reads CASSEGHRYPYEQYF. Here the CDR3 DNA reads TGTGCCAGCAGTGAAGGACACCGATATCCCTACGAGCAGTACTTC.

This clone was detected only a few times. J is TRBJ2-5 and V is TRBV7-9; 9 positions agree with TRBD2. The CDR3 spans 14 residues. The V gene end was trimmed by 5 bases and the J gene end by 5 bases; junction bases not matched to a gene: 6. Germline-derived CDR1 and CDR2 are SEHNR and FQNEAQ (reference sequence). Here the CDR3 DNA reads TGTGCCAGCAGCAGTGTAGCGGGAGTTGAGACCCAGTACTTC. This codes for CASSSVAGVETQYF.

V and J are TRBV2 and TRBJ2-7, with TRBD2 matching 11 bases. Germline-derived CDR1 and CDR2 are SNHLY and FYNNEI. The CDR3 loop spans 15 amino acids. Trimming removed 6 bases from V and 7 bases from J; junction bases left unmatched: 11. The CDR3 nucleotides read TGTGCCAGCAGCCCTAGCGGGGGGCCGATGGGGGAGCAGTACTTC. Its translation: CASSPSGGPMGEQYF.

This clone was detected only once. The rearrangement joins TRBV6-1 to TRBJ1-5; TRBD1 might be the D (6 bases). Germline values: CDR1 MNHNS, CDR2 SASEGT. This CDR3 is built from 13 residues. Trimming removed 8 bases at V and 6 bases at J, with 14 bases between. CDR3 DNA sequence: TGTGCCAGCTACCAGGGGCAGGGTCAGCCCCAGCATTTT. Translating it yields CASYQGQGQPQHF.

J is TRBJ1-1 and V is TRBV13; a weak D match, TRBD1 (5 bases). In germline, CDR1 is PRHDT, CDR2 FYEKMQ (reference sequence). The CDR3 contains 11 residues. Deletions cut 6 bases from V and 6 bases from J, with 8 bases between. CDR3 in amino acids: CASSGGSEAFF. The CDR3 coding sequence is TGTGCCAGCAGTGGGGGGTCTGAAGCTTTCTTT.

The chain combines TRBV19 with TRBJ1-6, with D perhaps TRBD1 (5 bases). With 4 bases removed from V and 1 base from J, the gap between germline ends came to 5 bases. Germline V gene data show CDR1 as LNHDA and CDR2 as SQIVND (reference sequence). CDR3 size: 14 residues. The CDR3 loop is CASSTGSYNSPLHF. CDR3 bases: TGTGCCAGTAGTACAGGGTCCTATAATTCACCCCTCCACTTT.

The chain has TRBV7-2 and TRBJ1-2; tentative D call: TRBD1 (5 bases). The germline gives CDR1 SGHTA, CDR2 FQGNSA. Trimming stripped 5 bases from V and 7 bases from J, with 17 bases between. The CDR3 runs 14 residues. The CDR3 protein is CASSPSGVGAGYTF. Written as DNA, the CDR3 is TGTGCCAGCAGCCCCAGTGGGGTCGGGGCTGGCTACACCTTC. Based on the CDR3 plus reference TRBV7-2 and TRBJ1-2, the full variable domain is GAGVSQSPSNKVTEKGKDVELRCDPISGHTALYWYRQSLGQGLEFLIYFQGNSAPDKSGLPSDRFSAERTGGSVSTLTIQRTQQEDSAVYLCASSPSGVGAGYTFGSGTRLTVV.

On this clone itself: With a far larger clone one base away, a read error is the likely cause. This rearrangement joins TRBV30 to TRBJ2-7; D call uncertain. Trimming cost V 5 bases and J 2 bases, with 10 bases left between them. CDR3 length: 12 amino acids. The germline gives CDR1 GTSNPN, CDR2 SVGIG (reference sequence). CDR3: CAWGKGPYEQYF. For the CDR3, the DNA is TGTGCCTGGGGAAAGGGTCCCTACGAGCAGTACTTC.

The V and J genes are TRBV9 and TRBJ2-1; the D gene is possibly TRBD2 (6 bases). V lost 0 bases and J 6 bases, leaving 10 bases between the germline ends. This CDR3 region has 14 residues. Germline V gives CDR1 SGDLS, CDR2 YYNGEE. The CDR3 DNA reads TGTGCCAGCAGCGTAGATCCCGGGAGCAATGAGCAGTTCTTC. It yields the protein CASSVDPGSNEQFF.

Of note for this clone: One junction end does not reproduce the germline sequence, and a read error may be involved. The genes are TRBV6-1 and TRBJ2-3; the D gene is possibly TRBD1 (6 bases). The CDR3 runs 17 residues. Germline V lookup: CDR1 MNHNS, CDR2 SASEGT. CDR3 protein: CASREDARGFGTDTQYF. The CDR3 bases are TGTGCCAGCAGAGAAGATGCCAGGGGTTTCGGCACAGATACGCAGTATTTT.